The present entry profiles one T cell receptor beta chain with its context. This entry comes from a study of identical twins. V was pared by 0 bases and J by 5 bases, with 4 bases of the junction left unmatched. Per the germline V gene, CDR1 is LGHDT and CDR2 is YNNKEL (reference sequence). The CDR3 extends over 16 amino acids. MiXCR was run by TCRdb on the 5' RACE reads, yielding one entry per CDR3 protein. This table holds 600,000 to 850,000 distinct CDR3 sequences, 15% to 20% found once. These records were also assigned to another study, of T cells expressing NK-cell markers.

The J gene is TRBJ2-1, the V gene TRBV3-1; TRBD1 aligns across 10 bases. This sequence originates from a woman between 18 and 29 years old in good health. The sequencing input was PBMCs. CDR3 bases: TGTGCCAGCAGCCAAGAAGGGACAGGGGTCCACAATGAGCAGTTCTTC. Its protein is CASSQEGTGVHNEQFF.